Shown below are 30 T cell receptor beta chains from a single sample sequenced in a study of control samples from healthy donors and cancer patients. The protocol was immunoSEQ multiplex PCR, while the TCRdb copy is restricted to in-frame clones and leaves out a portion. The sample contains 100,000 to 150,000 clones, 90% of which appear only once. Sequencing was done on a sample of blood. The receptors stem from a man between 35 and 55 years old in good health.

The chain recombines TRBV4-1 with TRBJ1-4; no reliable D call. The CDR3 sequence is 16 residues long. Germline V gene sequence: CDR1 MGHRA, CDR2 YSYEKL. V lost 1 base to trimming and J lost 1 base, with 10 bases between them. The CDR3 reads CASSQGGGLTNEKLFF. In DNA form, the CDR3 reads TGCGCCAGCAGCCAAGGTGGCGGCCTAACTAATGAAAAACTGTTTTTT.

This sequence joins TRBV5-1 and TRBJ2-5; 10 bases line up with TRBD2. Germline CDR1 reads SGHRS; CDR2 reads YFSETQ. This CDR3 region has 15 residues. The V segment lost 2 bases and the J segment 1 base; nucleotides outside the gene matches: 2. The CDR3 loop is CASSFPSGGQETQYF. As DNA, the CDR3 is TGCGCCAGCAGCTTCCCTAGCGGGGGCCAAGAGACCCAGTACTTC.

V is TRBV3-1 (or the pseudogene TRBV3-2) and J is TRBJ1-2, with D unclear. From germline, CDR1 is LGHDT and CDR2 YNNKEL (reference sequence). This CDR3 contains 13 residues. The germline V and J ends were trimmed by 4 bases and 4 bases, with 10 bases remaining between them. The CDR3 region is CASSPGRFYGYTF. In DNA form, the CDR3 reads TGTGCCAGCAGCCCTGGACGGTTCTATGGCTACACCTTC.

This chain joins TRBV7-8 and TRBJ1-3, with 7 bases lining up with TRBD1. V lost 5 bases and J lost 4; bases outside the gene matches: 5. CDR1 and CDR2 (germline): SGHVS, FQNEAQ. This CDR3 region has 14 residues. The DNA of the CDR3 is TGTGCCAGCAGCCGAGGGACAGACGGAAACACCATATATTTT. It is translated as CASSRGTDGNTIYF.

The CDR3 loop is CAWSVRRDHEQYF. The CDR3 DNA sequence: TGTGCCTGGAGTGTCCGCAGGGACCACGAGCAGTACTTC. The chain uses TRBV30 and TRBJ2-7; D is tentatively TRBD1 or TRBD2 (5 bases each). This CDR3 is 13 amino acids long. Trimming pared 0 bases from V and 5 bases from J, leaving 11 bases between. Germline V gene lookup returns CDR1 GTSNPN and CDR2 SVGIG (reference sequence).

The chain is built from TRBV21-1 and TRBJ2-2; the D call TRBD1 from the table was never checked on the DNA. TRBV21-1 is labeled a pseudogene. The CDR3 runs 17 residues. The CDR3 DNA follows: TGTGCCAGCAGCAATAAAGGTAGGACAGGACAAACCGGGGAGCTGTTTTTT. Amino acid sequence: CASSNKGRTGQTGELFF.

The table lists this clone with a count of one. The chain is built from TRBV9 and TRBJ2-2, with a weak D call TRBD1 (6 bases). Germline V gives CDR1 SGDLS, CDR2 YYNGEE. This CDR3 is built from 17 residues. V was cut by 3 bases and J by 0 bases, with 15 bases left in between. The CDR3 spells CASSGIRQVTNTGELFF. In nucleotides, the CDR3 is TGTGCCAGCAGCGGGATTAGACAGGTCACGAACACCGGGGAGCTGTTTTTT.

This chain links TRBV6-1 with TRBJ2-1, with TRBD2 matching 8 bases. V lost 2 bases and J lost 0; bases outside the gene matches: 3. CDR1 MNHNS and CDR2 SASEGT come from the germline V gene. The CDR3 spans 16 residues. The CDR3 DNA sequence: TGTGCCAGCAGTGAAACCCGGGGGGGCTCCTACAATGAGCAGTTCTTC. This gives the protein CASSETRGGSYNEQFF.

This chain uses TRBV5-6 with TRBJ2-2; D may match TRBD1 or TRBD2 (5 bases each). The germline V gene encodes CDR1 SGHDT and CDR2 YYEEEE. V lost 6 bases, J lost 3 bases, and 12 bases lay in between. The CDR3 sequence is 14 residues long. This CDR3 is CASNRWGYTGELFF. CDR3 bases: TGTGCCAGCAACCGATGGGGGTACACCGGGGAGCTGTTTTTT.

V is TRBV19 and J is TRBJ1-5; 7 bases map to TRBD1. Unmatched junction bases numbered 7, after V lost 2 bases and J lost 0 bases. The CDR3 loop spans 17 amino acids. The germline V gene has CDR1 LNHDA and CDR2 SQIVND (reference sequence). CDR3 coding DNA: TGTGCCAGTAGTATAACGTTGGACAGGTATAGCAATCAGCCCCAGCATTTT. It yields the protein CASSITLDRYSNQPQHF.

The chain employs TRBV30 and TRBJ1-4, with D possibly matching TRBD1 (5 bases). Trimming pared 5 bases from V and 8 bases from J, leaving 12 bases between. This CDR3 is 12 amino acids long. Germline lookup yields CDR1 GTSNPN and CDR2 SVGIG (reference sequence). The CDR3 DNA reads TGTGCCTGGGGGGACTCCCGCGAAAAACTGTTTTTT. It encodes CAWGDSREKLFF. The variable domain in full, completed from reference TRBV30 and TRBJ1-4, reads SQTIHQWPATLVQPVGSPLSLECTVEGTSNPNLYWYRQAAGRGLQLLFYSVGIGQISSEVPQNLSASRPQDRQFILSSKKLLLSDSGFYLCAWGDSREKLFFGSGTQLSVL.

This chain links TRBV5-1 with TRBJ2-7; the D gene is possibly TRBD2 (5 bases). Germline V gene sequence: CDR1 SGHRS, CDR2 YFSETQ. The germline V and J ends were trimmed by 3 bases and 0 bases, with 16 bases remaining between them. This CDR3 contains 16 residues. CDR3 sequence (DNA): TGCGCCAGCAGCTCGGGGTCCCTAGGCAGCTCCTACGAGCAGTACTTC. This encodes CASSSGSLGSSYEQYF. The variable domain in full, completed from reference TRBV5-1 and TRBJ2-7, reads KAGVTQTPRYLIKTRGQQVTLSCSPISGHRSVSWYQQTPGQGLQFLFEYFSETQRNKGNFPGRFSGRQFSNSRSEMNVSTLELGDSALYLCASSSGSLGSSYEQYFGPGTRLTVT.

This chain joins TRBV9 and TRBJ1-2; unclear D gene. Per the germline V gene, CDR1 is SGDLS and CDR2 is YYNGEE. The CDR3 runs 10 residues. The CDR3 sequence is CHSGVYGYTF. The CDR3 coding sequence is TGTCATTCCGGGGTCTATGGCTACACCTTC.

The CDR3 region has the DNA TGTGCTAGTGGCCCAACGGATGGGGACAGGGGCCACTATGGCTACACCTTC. This encodes CASGPTDGDRGHYGYTF. V usage is TRBV12-5 and J usage is TRBJ1-2; 10 bases agree with TRBD1. The V segment lost 6 bases and the J segment 3 bases; nucleotides outside the gene matches: 13. Per germline, CDR1 LGHNT and CDR2 FRNRAP. The CDR3 runs to 17 residues.

V is TRBV7-6 and J is TRBJ1-1, with TRBD1 as a possible D gene (6 bases). V lost 3 bases to trimming and J lost 1 base, with 6 bases between them. The germline V gene has CDR1 SGHVS and CDR2 FNYEAQ. The CDR3 is 13 amino acids. CDR3 DNA: TGTGCCAGCAGCTTGGGACAGAACACTGAAGCTTTCTTT. This sequence encodes CASSLGQNTEAFF.

This clone has only one observation. The chain has TRBV10-3 and TRBJ2-5; TRBD2 might be the D (6 bases). The CDR3 runs 13 residues. In germline, CDR1 is ENHRY, CDR2 SYGVKD. Trimming took off 0 bases at V and 4 bases at J, with 6 bases between the two ends. The CDR3 region has the DNA TGTGCCATCAGTGAGTCGGGGGGAGAGACCCAGTACTTC. Its protein is CAISESGGETQYF.

This chain connects TRBV5-4 to TRBJ2-4, with 12 bases aligning to TRBD2. The CDR3 contains 18 residues. Germline loops: CDR1 SGHNT, CDR2 YYREEE (reference sequence). The V segment lost 0 bases and the J segment 7 bases; nucleotides outside the gene matches: 11. CDR3 sequence reads: CASSLVRASGGAANIQYF. In DNA form, the CDR3 reads TGTGCCAGCAGCTTGGTTCGGGCTAGCGGGGGGGCCGCGAACATTCAGTACTTC.

This clone was counted a single time. V is TRBV19 and J is TRBJ2-6; no clear D. The CDR3 length is 16 residues. Trimming took off 6 bases at V and 0 bases at J, with 12 bases between the two ends. Looked up from germline, CDR1 is LNHDA and CDR2 is SQIVND (reference sequence). CDR3 region: CASRINSPSGANVLTF. Written as DNA, the CDR3 is TGTGCCAGTAGGATCAACAGTCCCTCTGGGGCCAACGTCCTGACTTTC.

About this clone: The identical CDR3 is also encoded by other nucleotide sequences in the sample. This chain joins TRBV11-2 and TRBJ2-1; D might be TRBD2 (5 bases). The CDR3 is made up of 14 amino acids. From germline, CDR1 is SGHAT and CDR2 FQNNGV. Trimming pared 5 bases from V and 2 bases from J, leaving 10 bases between. CDR3 amino acids: CASSPAGAYNEQFF. The CDR3 DNA sequence: TGTGCCAGCAGCCCGGCCGGGGCCTACAATGAGCAGTTCTTC. Based on the CDR3 plus reference TRBV11-2 and TRBJ2-1, the full variable domain is EAGVAQSPRYKIIEKRQSVAFWCNPISGHATLYWYQQILGQGPKLLIQFQNNGVVDDSQLPKDRFSAERLKGVDSTLKIQPAKLEDSAVYLCASSPAGAYNEQFFGPGTRLTVL.

The chain recombines TRBV5-4 with TRBJ2-7; TRBD2 aligns across 8 bases. This CDR3 region has 12 residues. From germline, CDR1 is SGHNT and CDR2 YYREEE (reference sequence). V lost 4 bases to trimming and J lost 4 bases; unmatched junction nucleotides: 1. The DNA for the CDR3 is TGTGCCAGCAGCCGGGGGGGATACGAGCAGTACTTC. Its protein is CASSRGGYEQYF. Full variable domain (outside the CDR3, taken from reference TRBV5-4 and TRBJ2-7): ETGVTQSPTHLIKTRGQQVTLRCSSQSGHNTVSWYQQALGQGPQFIFQYYREEENGRGNFPPRFSGLQFPNYSSELNVNALELDDSALYLCASSRGGYEQYFGPGTRLTVT.

The V call is TRBV9, the J call TRBJ1-1; D gene unclear. The CDR3 length is 13 residues. The germline V gene encodes CDR1 SGDLS and CDR2 YYNGEE. The germline V and J ends were trimmed by 2 bases and 1 base, with 6 bases remaining between them. The CDR3 DNA sequence: TGTGCCAGCAGCGTGACGACGAACACTGAAGCTTTCTTT. Its translation is CASSVTTNTEAFF.

The V and J genes are TRBV11-2 and TRBJ2-7, with D possibly matching TRBD1 (6 bases). V shed 1 base and J shed 2 bases, with 9 bases lying between them. Germline V gene sequence: CDR1 SGHAT, CDR2 FQNNGV. The CDR3 length is 14 residues. CDR3 region: CASSLGWDTYEQYF. Here the CDR3 DNA reads TGTGCCAGCAGCTTAGGTTGGGACACCTACGAGCAGTACTTC.

This chain joins TRBV18 and TRBJ1-2; no definite D call. The CDR3 contains 13 residues. Looked up from germline, CDR1 is KGHSH and CDR2 is LQKENI. Trimming cost V 4 bases and J 1 base, with 7 bases left between them. DNA of the CDR3: TGTGCCAGCTCACGTGGAGGTAACTATGGCTACACCTTC. It codes for CASSRGGNYGYTF. Full variable domain (outside the CDR3, taken from reference TRBV18 and TRBJ1-2): NAGVMQNPRHLVRRRGQEARLRCSPMKGHSHVYWYRQLPEEGLKFMVYLQKENIIDESGMPKERFSAEFPKEGPSILRIQQVVRGDSAAYFCASSRGGNYGYTFGSGTRLTVV.

V and J are TRBV9 and TRBJ2-2; D call uncertain. V lost 0 bases and J lost 3, with 9 bases in between. The CDR3 covers 15 residues. CDR1 and CDR2 (germline): SGDLS, YYNGEE. The CDR3 nucleotides are TGTGCCAGCAGCGTAGGGCCCGCCGACACCGGGGAGCTGTTTTTT. It is translated as CASSVGPADTGELFF.

The rearrangement joins TRBV21-1 to TRBJ2-7; TRBD1 was called by the table and not checked on the DNA. TRBV21-1 is reported as a pseudogene. The length of the CDR3 is 16 residues. The CDR3 nucleotides read TGTGCCAGCAGCAAATTGGGCAGGGGGCGCGACTACGAGCAGTACTTC. Translation gives CASSKLGRGRDYEQYF.

The chain employs TRBV28 and TRBJ2-2; D not certain. V was cut by 5 bases and J by 0 bases, with 16 bases left in between. Per germline, CDR1 MDHEN and CDR2 SYDVKM. The CDR3 loop spans 17 amino acids. CDR3: CASSPIGQSANTGELFF. DNA of the CDR3: TGTGCCAGCAGTCCTATAGGGCAGTCAGCGAACACCGGGGAGCTGTTTTTT. Using reference TRBV28 and TRBJ2-2 for the parts outside the CDR3, the full variable domain is DVKVTQSSRYLVKRTGEKVFLECVQDMDHENMFWYRQDPGLGLRLIYFSYDVKMKEKGDIPEGYSVSREKKERFSLILESASTNQTSMYLCASSPIGQSANTGELFFGEGSRLTVL.

The chain carries TRBV7-6 and TRBJ2-7, with D perhaps matching TRBD2 (5 bases). Trimming shortened V by 4 bases and J by 0 bases, and 13 bases separated the two germline ends. The CDR3 contains 15 residues. Per the germline V gene, CDR1 is SGHVS and CDR2 is FNYEAQ. CDR3 bases: TGTGCCAGCAGCTCCGTCCGGGATCGCTCCTACGAGCAGTACTTC. Residues: CASSSVRDRSYEQYF.

This chain joins TRBV7-8 and TRBJ2-5, with D perhaps TRBD1 (6 bases). Germline V gene data show CDR1 as SGHVS and CDR2 as FQNEAQ. CDR3 size: 12 residues. V gave up 5 bases and J gave up 2 bases, with 6 bases separating them. CDR3: CASSQGQETQYF. The CDR3 coding sequence is TGTGCCAGCAGCCAGGGGCAAGAGACCCAGTACTTC.

V gene TRBV7-9 combines with J gene TRBJ2-7; D unclear. Trimming shortened V by 8 bases and J by 0 bases, and 8 bases separated the two germline ends. Per the germline V gene, CDR1 is SEHNR and CDR2 is FQNEAQ (reference sequence). This CDR3 region has 12 residues. The DNA for the CDR3 is TGTGCCAGCGGGAAGTACTCCTACGAGCAGTACTTC. Its translation: CASGKYSYEQYF.

The V gene is TRBV2, the J gene TRBJ1-3, with D unclear. Germline-derived CDR1 and CDR2 are SNHLY and FYNNEI. The CDR3 contains 13 residues. The V and J ends lost 6 bases and 4 bases respectively, with 10 bases between them. The CDR3, as DNA: TGTGCCAGCAGCAAATCAGTAGGAAACACCATATATTTT. As protein: CASSKSVGNTIYF.